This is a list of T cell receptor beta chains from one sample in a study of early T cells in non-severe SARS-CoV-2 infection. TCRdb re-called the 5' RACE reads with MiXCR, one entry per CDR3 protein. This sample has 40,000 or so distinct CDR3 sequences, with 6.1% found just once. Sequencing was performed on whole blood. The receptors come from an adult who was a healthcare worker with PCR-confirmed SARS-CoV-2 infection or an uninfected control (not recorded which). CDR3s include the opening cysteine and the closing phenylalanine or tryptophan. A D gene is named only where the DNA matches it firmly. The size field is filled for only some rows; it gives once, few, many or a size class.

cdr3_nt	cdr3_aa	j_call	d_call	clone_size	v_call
TGTGCCAGCAGCAGGGGGGCTAATGAAAAACTGTTTTTT	CASSRGANEKLFF	TRBJ1-4	-	-	TRBV14
TGCGCCAGCAGCGTAGGACAGGGGGCGGGGAATGAGCAGTTCTTC	CASSVGQGAGNEQFF	TRBJ2-1	TRBD1	many	TRBV5-1
TGCGCCAGCAGCTTGGGGGACCTCAACCGGGAAAAACTGTTTTTT	CASSLGDLNREKLFF	TRBJ1-4	-	few	TRBV5-1
TGTGCCAGCAGCCAAAACAGGGATTCCAGTGGCTACACCTTC	CASSQNRDSSGYTF	TRBJ1-2	-	few	TRBV3-2
TGCAGTGCTACCCTCGGGGGGGCGACGGGAGAGCAGTACTTC	CSATLGGATGEQYF	TRBJ2-7	TRBD2	-	TRBV20-1
TGCAGTTGCCCCGGACAGGGTAATGAAAAACTGTTTTTT	CSCPGQGNEKLFF	TRBJ1-4	TRBD1	many	TRBV20-1
TGTGCCTGGAGTGTACAACAGTATAATTCACCCCTCCACTTT	CAWSVQQYNSPLHF	TRBJ1-6	-	many	TRBV30
TGTGCCAGCAGCCAAACGTCGACCCCTTTAGAAAAACTGTTTTTT	CASSQTSTPLEKLFF	TRBJ1-4	-	few	TRBV14
TGTGCCAGCAGACGGACTCCGGACAATAATGAAAAACTGTTTTTT	CASRRTPDNNEKLFF	TRBJ1-4	-	few	TRBV7-6
TGTGCCAGCAGTTTAGCAGGGGCTAGCACAGATACGCAGTATTTT	CASSLAGASTDTQYF	TRBJ2-3	-	-	TRBV12-3/TRBV12-4
TGTGCCAGCAGCGTCGGGACAGGGGGCTCCTACGAGCAGTACTTC	CASSVGTGGSYEQYF	TRBJ2-7	TRBD1	few	TRBV5-5
TGTGCCAGCAGCCCCATGTACCAGGGAATAATTACTGAAGCTTTCTTT	CASSPMYQGIITEAFF	TRBJ1-1	-	few	TRBV28
TGTGCCAGCAGCGCAAAGGGAAGTGTCTATGGCTACACCTTC	CASSAKGSVYGYTF	TRBJ1-2	-	many	TRBV6-1
TGTGCCAGCAGCTTAGAGGGACAGGGGACATATGAGCAGTACTTC	CASSLEGQGTYEQYF	TRBJ2-7	TRBD1	-	TRBV11-2
TGCGCCAGCAGTCCCACCCGGGACTCCACTGGCTACACCTTC	CASSPTRDSTGYTF	TRBJ1-2	-	many	TRBV5-1
TGCAGTGCTAGAGCGGACTCTAAAGTGGAGACCCAGTACTTC	CSARADSKVETQYF	TRBJ2-5	-	few	TRBV20-1
TGTGCCAGCAGCAAACGGGGGGTCACAGATACGCAGTATTTT	CASSKRGVTDTQYF	TRBJ2-3	TRBD2	many	TRBV7-6
TGTGCCAGCAGTACCGAATTACTCCGAGGCACTGAAGCTTTCTTT	CASSTELLRGTEAFF	TRBJ1-1	-	many	TRBV28
TGTGCCAGCAGTGAAACAGACTATAATTCACCCCTCCACTTT	CASSETDYNSPLHF	TRBJ1-6	-	few	TRBV6-1
TGCAGTGCTACATACCCGGAGGCAGTTGAAGCTTTCTTT	CSATYPEAVEAFF	TRBJ1-1	-	few	TRBV20-1
TGTGCCAGCAGCCGGGACAGGAACACTGAAGCTTTCTTT	CASSRDRNTEAFF	TRBJ1-1	TRBD1	many	TRBV5-6
TGCAGTGCTAGCGAGGGGGGCCCACTTGCCGATACGCAGTATTTT	CSASEGGPLADTQYF	TRBJ2-3	-	few	TRBV20-1
TGTGCCAGCAGTTTTGGGGGAATGGGGGAAGAGACCCAGTACTTC	CASSFGGMGEETQYF	TRBJ2-5	-	-	TRBV28
TGTGCCAGCAGTACCGCGACGAGCCCCGAGCTGTTTTTT	CASSTATSPELFF	TRBJ2-2	-	many	TRBV28
TGTGCCAGCAACCCCGGGACAGGGGGACGCGAGCAGTACTTC	CASNPGTGGREQYF	TRBJ2-7	TRBD1	many	TRBV6-5
TGTGCCTGGAGTGGGGGAATCTGGGGCAAAAACATTCAGTACTTC	CAWSGGIWGKNIQYF	TRBJ2-4	-	few	TRBV30
TGTGCCAGCAGTAACCGGGTGGCCACTGAAGCTTTCTTT	CASSNRVATEAFF	TRBJ1-1	-	-	TRBV6-2/TRBV6-3
TGTGCCAGCAGCTCCGGGACAGAGTACGACGAGCAGTACTTC	CASSSGTEYDEQYF	TRBJ2-7	TRBD1	-	TRBV5-5
TGTGCCAGCTCACCACAGGCGGGCAGGGAGCTGTTTTTT	CASSPQAGRELFF	TRBJ2-2	-	many	TRBV18
TGTGCCAGCAGCCCCAACACAGATACGCAGTATTTT	CASSPNTDTQYF	TRBJ2-3	-	few	TRBV27
TGTGCCAGCAGCTTATCGGTGGGCGTGGGCTACAATGAGCAGTTCTTC	CASSLSVGVGYNEQFF	TRBJ2-1	-	medium-sized	TRBV7-8
TGCGCCAGCAGCCCCCTCGGGACATCATATAGCACAGATACGCAGTATTTT	CASSPLGTSYSTDTQYF	TRBJ2-3	-	-	TRBV4-1
TGTGCCAGCAGTTTATCCTATTCCGGGACAGAGAACTATGGCTACACCTTC	CASSLSYSGTENYGYTF	TRBJ1-2	TRBD1	many	TRBV27
TGTGCCAGCAGCCCCCGACTCTTGACCAATCAGCCCCAGCATTTT	CASSPRLLTNQPQHF	TRBJ1-5	-	many	TRBV5-5
TGTGCCAGCAGGCCTCAGGGAGGTGGATATGGCTACACCTTC	CASRPQGGGYGYTF	TRBJ1-2	-	many	TRBV28
TGTGCCAGCAGTTTAAAGGGTTCAAATGAAAAACTGTTTTTT	CASSLKGSNEKLFF	TRBJ1-4	-	many	TRBV28
TGTGCCAGCAGCCGCCACGGGACATACTCCTACGAGCAGTACTTC	CASSRHGTYSYEQYF	TRBJ2-7	-	many	TRBV5-4
TGTGCCACCAGCAAACAGCGGGGGGATGCAGATACGCAGTATTTT	CATSKQRGDADTQYF	TRBJ2-3	TRBD2	-	TRBV24-1
TGTGCCAGCAGCGTAGCAGCGGGAACAGAGAACACTGAAGCTTTCTTT	CASSVAAGTENTEAFF	TRBJ1-1	-	many	TRBV9